What follows describes a single T cell receptor beta chain. Recovered Cohort 3 donors showed two negative PCRs, clearance, or symptom resolution. The source of the sample is a study of blood T cell repertoires in COVID-19. Across the whole study: Some COVID-19 samples were acute and others convalescent; all came from the United States, Italy and Spain. Sources were T cells, B-cell-depleted T cells, or PBMCs; the material itself was cDNA or gDNA.

Profiled with immunoSEQ multiplex PCR; TCRdb holds only in-frame clones, not every one. The repertoire holds a few hundred thousand clones, with 70% to 90% as singletons. This receptor was taken from a woman aged 40 to 55 who had recovered from COVID-19. What was sequenced was PBMCs or T cells enriched from blood (not recorded which).

CDR3 nucleotide sequence: TGCGCCAGCAGGACGGGACAGCCTCCCTATGGCTACACCTTC. Its protein product is CASRTGQPPYGYTF. The chain links TRBV10-2 to TRBJ1-2, with TRBD1 matching 7 bases. The V gene's germline CDR1 is WSHSY and CDR2 SAAADI. CDR3 length equals 14 residues. V lost 6 bases and J lost 4; bases outside the gene matches: 8.